This TCR beta chain was documented in a study of T cell repertoires in cytomegalovirus infection. Whole-study results and caveats: Dominating the ex vivo response were HLA-C-restricted CMV-specific TCR beta clonotypes.

TCRdb processed the reads anew with MiXCR; each CDR3 protein has one entry. The table shows almost 300,000 distinct CDR3 sequences, with around 9.1% occurring only once. Worth noting for this clonotype: What it binds is not known.

Trimming cost V 5 bases and J 3 bases, with 13 bases left between them. CDR1 and CDR2 (germline): KGHSH, LQKENI. CDR3 size: 14 residues. The sequence came from a human donor in good health (CMV status not recorded). Some clones in this sample may be carry-over from other donors' samples. The sample comprised PBMCs. The chain combines TRBV18 with TRBJ2-5, with D possibly called TRBD1 or TRBD2 (5 bases each). CDR3 nucleotides: TGTGCCAGCTCAGTCCGGGACGGTAAAGAGACCCAGTACTTC. Translated: CASSVRDGKETQYF.